A single T cell receptor beta chain is shown here with its context. Its cognate antigen is unknown. These data originate in a study of cytomegalovirus exposure and HLA in healthy donors. Whole-study results and caveats: Earlier findings revealed that most TCR beta V segments proved productive either about 87% or about 30% of the time. Cytomegalovirus-associated TCR beta chains were listed, numbering roughly 150.

V lost 6 bases and J lost 3; bases outside the gene matches: 8. This CDR3 is 15 amino acids long. CDR1 and CDR2 (germline): KGHSH, LQKENI. It was with 60 Vbeta and 13 Jbeta primers that the PCR ran. Profiling relied on immunoSEQ multiplex PCR, and the TCRdb table lists in-frame clones only, not all of them. The sample records about 92,000 clones, about 84% being singletons. The chain carries TRBV18 and TRBJ1-5, with TRBD1 matching 7 bases. The sample was PBMCs. The TCR comes from a girl aged 2-15 years in good health and CMV-seropositive. The CDR3 DNA sequence: TGTGCCAGCTCGCCGAGTACAGGGGACAATCAGCCCCAGCATTTT. This gives the protein CASSPSTGDNQPQHF.